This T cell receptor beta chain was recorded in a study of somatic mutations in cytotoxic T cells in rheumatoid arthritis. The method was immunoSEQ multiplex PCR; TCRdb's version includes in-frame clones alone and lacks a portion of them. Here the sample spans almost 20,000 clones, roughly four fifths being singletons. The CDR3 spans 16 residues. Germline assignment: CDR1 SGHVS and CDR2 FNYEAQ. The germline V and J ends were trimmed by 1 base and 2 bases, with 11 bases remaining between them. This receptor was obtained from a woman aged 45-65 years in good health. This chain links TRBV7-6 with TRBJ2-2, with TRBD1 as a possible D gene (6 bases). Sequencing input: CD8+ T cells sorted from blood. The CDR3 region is CASSLVPGENTGELFF. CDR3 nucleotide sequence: TGTGCCAGCAGCTTAGTCCCAGGGGAAAACACCGGGGAGCTGTTTTTT.